This T cell receptor beta chain comes out of a study of immunodeficiency (dated 2019 in TCRdb). At the level of the whole study: Repertoire analysis was performed to search for VDJ recombination defects and oligoclonality. What the study reported, not specific to this receptor: In entropy comparisons, n=3 (open circles) was shown for patients versus healthy controls, and a thymic development effect was only suggested as possible. Based on top-100 and total clonotype frequencies, severe oligoclonality was found in patient CD8+ T cells but not in patient CD4+ T cells. CD4+ T cell V-J pairing and productive entropy appeared similar between patients and controls.

The cysteine opens and the phenylalanine closes a CDR3 of 16 amino acids. The only DNA kept is the CDR3, 48 bases in frame from the first base. Trimming leaves V shorter by 6 bases and J shorter by 0 bases, with the junction holding 8 bases beyond the gene matches. Per the germline V gene, MDHEN is the CDR1 and SYDVKM is the CDR2. Before TCR sequencing, CD3+CD4+ T cells were sorted from fresh PBMCs. Genomic DNA was isolated using the QIAamp DNA Blood Mini Kit and then sent out for immunoSEQ repertoire analysis. Using a standard quantity of genomic DNA template, multiplex PCR was run to amplify the CDR3 regions. An Illumina platform was used to sequence the PCR products. The source study handled its data this way. Alignment of sequences to a reference was performed, and V, D and J gene definitions were taken from IMGT. To get rid of PCR and sequencing errors, closely related sequences were merged using a nearest-neighbor clustering algorithm. V, D and J usage in productive unique and total sequences was analyzed using ImmunoSEQ Analyzer tools and R version 3.6.1. Imported from immuneACCESS, the table was reduced by TCRdb to in-frame sequences with V and J called. These copies leave out some clones; in studies compared against another copy, an unresolved V gene accounts for under half, and the cause of the remainder is not known. The V and J calls and the clone size are those of that table, but D and trimming were determined from the DNA. This sample lists around 4,200 clones; roughly 89% were detected once. The biggest ten clones account for around 4.1% of the sample.

Regarding this clone: The antigen it binds to is not known. No base quality values were provided; no much bigger clone lies one nucleotide off.

The sequenced sample was CD4+ T cells from blood. This receptor chain uses TRBV28 and TRBJ1-5; a stretch of 7 junction bases matches TRBD1. This TCR came from a human donor in good health. The DNA is TGTGCCAGCAGGAAAACAGGGGTCTATAGCAATCAGCCCCAGCATTTT. The encoded protein is CASRKTGVYSNQPQHF.